These T cell receptor beta chains were read from a single sample in a study of shared clonotypes between healthy human individuals. Here immunoSEQ multiplex PCR was the method, and the copy in TCRdb shows in-frame clones only, minus some. The table has about 1 million clones, roughly 80% seen once. Sequencing was carried out using memory CD4+ T cells sorted from blood. Receptors originate from a man aged 18 to 29 in good health. Both conserved end residues are part of each CDR3. Fields, in order: clone size, J gene, D gene, V gene, CDR3 DNA, CDR3 protein. A D gene is named only where the DNA matches it firmly. Size tells how often a clone was seen (once, few, many) or the class of an expanded clone, and some rows leave it out.

.	TRBJ1-6	TRBD1	TRBV2	TGTGCCAGCAGTCTCGACAGGGGCCTCTCACCCCTCCACTTT	CASSLDRGLSPLHF
.	TRBJ2-7	.	TRBV14	TGTGCCAGCAGCCAAGGGGTCGAGCAGTACTTC	CASSQGVEQYF
.	TRBJ2-2	.	TRBV5-8	TGTGCCAGCAGCTTGGCAGGGGCTTCCGGGGAGCTGTTTTTT	CASSLAGASGELFF
.	TRBJ2-7	TRBD1	TRBV11-2	TGTGCCAGCAGCTTAATACGGACAGGGGGAGCCTACGAGCAGTACTTC	CASSLIRTGGAYEQYF
.	TRBJ1-5	TRBD1	TRBV2	TGTGCCAGCAGCCGACAGGGTTCTCAGCCCCAGCATTTT	CASSRQGSQPQHF
.	TRBJ2-2	.	TRBV19	TGTGCCAGCCACAAGGTTCGGATTCAGGGCACCGGGGAGCTGTTTTTT	CASHKVRIQGTGELFF
.	TRBJ1-1	TRBD1	TRBV7-9	TGTGCCAGCAGCAAGACAGGGGCCAACACTGAAGCTTTCTTT	CASSKTGANTEAFF
.	TRBJ2-7	.	TRBV7-2	TGTGCCAGCGGTTTACAGGGCTCGGACTACGAGCAGTACTTC	CASGLQGSDYEQYF
once	TRBJ2-7	.	TRBV19	TGTGCCAGTAGTTTCCAGGGTACCGAGCAGTACTTC	CASSFQGTEQYF
.	TRBJ2-7	TRBD2	TRBV7-2	TGTGCCAGCAGCCCTAGCGGGAGGGCCGGCGAGCAGTACTTC	CASSPSGRAGEQYF
.	TRBJ2-7	.	TRBV28	TGTGCCAGCAGTTTATCCTCCCTTGACGGGGGGCTCTACGAGCAGTACTTC	CASSLSSLDGGLYEQYF
.	TRBJ2-3	TRBD2	TRBV5-6	TGTGCCAGCAGCACCGAGACTAGCGGCTACACAGATACGCAGTATTTT	CASSTETSGYTDTQYF
.	TRBJ2-4	.	TRBV5-1	TGCGCCAGCAGCTTGGGGGACTCGGGGTACAAAAACATTCAGTACTTC	CASSLGDSGYKNIQYF
.	TRBJ1-6	TRBD1	TRBV7-2	TGTGCCAGCAGCCAACAGGGGAGGAATTCACCCCTCCACTTT	CASSQQGRNSPLHF
.	TRBJ1-2	.	TRBV4-1	TGCGCCAGCAGCCAAGTCGGCTGGTATGGCTACACCTTC	CASSQVGWYGYTF
.	TRBJ1-5	.	TRBV28	TGTGCCAGCAGTTTGGCACAGGTCTTAGAGCCCCAGCATTTT	CASSLAQVLEPQHF
once	TRBJ2-5	.	TRBV19	TGTGCCAGTAGTATAATGCAGGGGGAGACCCAGTACTTC	CASSIMQGETQYF
few	TRBJ1-5	.	TRBV6-6	TGTGCCAGCAGTTTAGGGGGTCAGCCCCAGCATTTT	CASSLGGQPQHF
few	TRBJ2-1	TRBD2	TRBV2	TGTGCCAGCAGCCAGGCGGCTAGCGGGAGGGCCGTTGAGCAGTTCTTC	CASSQAASGRAVEQFF
once	TRBJ2-7	.	TRBV2	TGTGCCAGCAAGAGGGGGGGTAGCTCCTACGAGCAGTACTTC	CASKRGGSSYEQYF
.	TRBJ1-3	.	TRBV2	TGTGCCAGCAGTTTGGACGGGGGCTCTGGAAACACCATATATTTT	CASSLDGGSGNTIYF
.	TRBJ2-2	.	TRBV2	TGTGCCAGCCGGCAAACGAACACCGGGGAGCTGTTTTTT	CASRQTNTGELFF
.	TRBJ2-1	TRBD2	TRBV19	TGTGCCAGTAGTATATCTGGCGGGGGGGCCAATGAGCAGTTCTTC	CASSISGGGANEQFF
.	TRBJ2-7	.	TRBV30	TGTGCCTGGAAGATGGCAACCACCTACGAGCAGTACTTC	CAWKMATTYEQYF
.	TRBJ2-3	.	TRBV11-2	TGTGCCAGCAGCTTAGAAGAAAATACGCAGTATTTT	CASSLEENTQYF
.	TRBJ2-7	.	TRBV11-2	TGTGCCAGCAGCCCCGGGTTAAGCGGAGGCGGGAACGAGCAGTACTTC	CASSPGLSGGGNEQYF
.	TRBJ2-3	TRBD2	TRBV30	TGTGCCTGGAGTGTAGTGCGGACTAGCGGGGGGACAGATACGCAGTATTTT	CAWSVVRTSGGTDTQYF
few	TRBJ1-1	.	TRBV19	TGTGCCAGTAGTATGGAGAGGGTGAGCACTGAAGCTTTCTTT	CASSMERVSTEAFF
.	TRBJ2-6	TRBD2	TRBV28	TGTGCCAGTGGCGGGGGTGCTGGGGCCAACGTCCTGACTTTC	CASGGGAGANVLTF
.	TRBJ1-5	TRBD1	TRBV19	TGTGCCAGTAGAACCCGGACAGGGGGCATGGGTCAGCCCCAGCATTTT	CASRTRTGGMGQPQHF
.	TRBJ2-5	.	TRBV19	TGTGCCAGTAGTCAACCCTCAGGGAGCCAAGAGACCCAGTACTTC	CASSQPSGSQETQYF
.	TRBJ1-3	.	TRBV9	TGTGCCAGCAGCGTAGACAGTAGCTCTGGAAACACCATATATTTT	CASSVDSSSGNTIYF
many	TRBJ2-5	.	TRBV11-2	TGTGCCAGCAGCCCTAACCGGGGTCTAGCGAACCAAGAGACCCAGTACTTC	CASSPNRGLANQETQYF
.	TRBJ1-3	.	TRBV2	TGTGCCAGCAGTCCTAATACAGCCTCTGGAAACACCATATATTTT	CASSPNTASGNTIYF
.	TRBJ2-3	TRBD2	TRBV7-2	TGTGCCAGCAGCTCCCAGCTAGCGGGGGGGGCAGATACGCAGTATTTT	CASSSQLAGGADTQYF
.	TRBJ2-4	.	TRBV5-1	TGCGCCAGCAGCCAAAGAGGGGGGCAAGCCAAAAACATTCAGTACTTC	CASSQRGGQAKNIQYF
once	TRBJ2-1	TRBD1	TRBV5-1	TGCGCCAGCAGCTCCGAGGGACAGGGGTACAATGAGCAGTTCTTC	CASSSEGQGYNEQFF
.	TRBJ2-7	TRBD2	TRBV7-6	TGTGCCAGCAGCTTAGCGCAGACTAGCGGGATGGGCGAGCAGTACTTC	CASSLAQTSGMGEQYF
.	TRBJ1-2	TRBD1	TRBV4-1	TGCGCCAGCAGCCGCGGCGGGCAGGGGGCGCGTAATGGCTACACCTTC	CASSRGGQGARNGYTF
.	TRBJ1-6	TRBD1	TRBV6-1	TGTGCCAGCAATTTGGACAGGGATCCTAATTCACCCCTCCACTTT	CASNLDRDPNSPLHF
.	TRBJ1-6	.	TRBV9	TGTGCCAGCAGCCAGGACAGTAGAGGTTCACCCCTCCACTTT	CASSQDSRGSPLHF